These 30 T cell receptor beta chains came from one sample sequenced in a study of blood T cell repertoires in COVID-19. Only in-frame clones appear in the TCRdb table, and some are missing; sequencing was by immunoSEQ multiplex PCR. The sample lists fewer than 250,000 clones; 70% to 85% were seen once. The sample comprised peripheral blood. Receptors were obtained from a woman older than 75 with acute or convalescent COVID-19.

This clone was seen once. V is TRBV6-2 or TRBV6-3 and J is TRBJ2-1, with 9 nucleotides matching TRBD1. V dropped 2 bases and J dropped 9; count of bases not matched to a gene: 8. The CDR3 contains 15 residues. CDR1 MNHEY and CDR2 SVGEGT come from the germline V gene. CDR3 sequence reads: CASSYSDRGIGEQFF. The DNA of the CDR3 is TGTGCCAGCAGTTACAGTGACAGGGGGATTGGTGAGCAGTTCTTC.

This clone was picked up one time. The chain uses TRBV5-1 and TRBJ1-1; 7 bases fit TRBD1. The CDR3 is 14 amino acids. Losses at the gene ends were 4 bases for V and 1 base for J; bases not matched to a gene: 4. Germline CDR1 SGHRS, CDR2 YFSETQ. DNA of the CDR3: TGCGCCAGCAGCAGGGGGACAGCGAACACTGAAGCTTTCTTT. Its translation is CASSRGTANTEAFF.

This sequence joins TRBV27 and TRBJ1-2; TRBD1 is a possible D gene (5 bases). The CDR3 runs to 11 residues. CDR1 MNHEY and CDR2 SMNVEV come from the germline V gene (reference sequence). Trimming took 4 bases from V and 7 from J, leaving 7 bases between them. DNA of the CDR3: TGTGCCAGCAGTTCAGGGTTTGGCTACACCTTC. It specifies CASSSGFGYTF.

This clone was seen more than once but under ten times. The V gene is TRBV5-4, the J gene TRBJ2-7; D gene uncertain. Germline V gene data show CDR1 as SGHNT and CDR2 as YYREEE (reference sequence). Deletions cut 5 bases from V and 1 base from J, with 10 bases between. This CDR3 spans 13 amino acids. CDR3 in amino acids: CASSTGRSYEQYF. CDR3 nucleotides: TGTGCCAGCAGTACGGGTCGGTCCTACGAGCAGTACTTC.

In this sample, this clone turned up once. The chain recombines TRBV2 with TRBJ1-2, with 10 nucleotides matching TRBD1. The CDR3 is 14 amino acids. Germline CDR1 and CDR2: SNHLY and FYNNEI. The V gene end was trimmed by 6 bases and the J gene end by 5 bases; junction bases not matched to a gene: 6. The CDR3 sequence: CASRYRQGAYGYTF. DNA of the CDR3: TGTGCCAGCAGATACAGACAGGGGGCATATGGCTACACCTTC. The whole variable domain, filled in from reference TRBV2 and TRBJ1-2, reads EPEVTQTPSHQVTQMGQEVILRCVPISNHLYFYWYRQILGQKVEFLVSFYNNEISEKSEIFDDQFSVERPDGSNFTLKIRSTKLEDSAMYFCASRYRQGAYGYTFGSGTRLTVV.

With respect to this clone: Other nucleotide sequences from this sample produce the same CDR3. The V gene is TRBV18, the J gene TRBJ1-1, with 9 bases lining up with TRBD1. CDR1 is KGHSH, CDR2 LQKENI, per germline. J was trimmed by 1 base and V by 8 bases; bases with no gene match: 2. The CDR3 contains 13 residues. CDR3 sequence reads: CASTGGPNTEAFF. CDR3 in DNA: TGTGCCAGCACAGGGGGCCCGAACACTGAAGCTTTCTTT. Based on the CDR3 plus reference TRBV18 and TRBJ1-1, the full variable domain is NAGVMQNPRHLVRRRGQEARLRCSPMKGHSHVYWYRQLPEEGLKFMVYLQKENIIDESGMPKERFSAEFPKEGPSILRIQQVVRGDSAAYFCASTGGPNTEAFFGQGTRLTVV.

The chain links TRBV7-9 to TRBJ2-1; 13 nucleotides match TRBD2. Losses at the gene ends were 5 bases for V and 9 bases for J; bases not matched to a gene: 13. This CDR3 spans 17 amino acids. Germline V CDR1 and CDR2: SEHNR, FQNEAQ (reference sequence). CDR3 sequence (DNA): TGTGCCAGCAGCCCCAGCGAAGGACTAGCGGGAGTAGGTGAGCAGTTCTTC. It codes for CASSPSEGLAGVGEQFF. The whole variable domain, remainder taken from reference TRBV7-9 and TRBJ2-1, is DTGVSQNPRHKITKRGQNVTFRCDPISEHNRLYWYRQTLGQGPEFLTYFQNEAQLEKSRLLSDRFSAERPKGSFSTLEIQRTEQGDSAMYLCASSPSEGLAGVGEQFFGPGTRLTVL.

The chain carries TRBV6-1 and TRBJ2-7, with TRBD2 identical over 8 bases. This CDR3 contains 15 residues. Germline values: CDR1 MNHNS, CDR2 SASEGT. After removal of 1 base from V and 4 bases from J, the junction contained 6 bases not matched to a gene. The CDR3 bases are TGTGCCAGCAGTGAAGTTGTAGCGGGATCTTACGAGCAGTACTTC. Its translation is CASSEVVAGSYEQYF.

The genes are TRBV10-3 and TRBJ1-1; D not certain. The V gene lost 6 bases and the J gene lost 2 bases, with 13 bases spanning the gap. The CDR3 spans 14 residues. CDR1 ENHRY and CDR2 SYGVKD come from the germline V gene. The CDR3 coding sequence is TGTGCCATCAGAACACAGCAAGCCAACACTGAAGCTTTCTTT. Translation gives CAIRTQQANTEAFF.

The genes are TRBV9 and TRBJ1-1; D possibly corresponds to TRBD1 (6 bases). This CDR3 region has 14 residues. V was clipped by 4 bases and J by 2 bases, with 12 bases between them. Germline V gene lookup returns CDR1 SGDLS and CDR2 YYNGEE. CDR3 loop: CASSPRTANTEAFF. The CDR3, as DNA: TGTGCCAGCAGCCCACGGACAGCCAACACTGAAGCTTTCTTT.

This clone was counted a single time. The chain couples TRBV18 to TRBJ1-4, with a weak D call TRBD1 (6 bases). V lost 1 base, J lost 2 bases, and 11 bases lay in between. This CDR3 contains 16 residues. Germline CDR1 is KGHSH and CDR2 is LQKENI. CDR3 DNA sequence: TGTGCCAGCTCACCACTTTGGGACACCACTAATGAAAAACTGTTTTTT. This encodes CASSPLWDTTNEKLFF.

The chain employs TRBV18 and TRBJ2-6, with D possibly being TRBD1 (6 bases). CDR1 is KGHSH and CDR2 is LQKENI in the germline V gene. Trimming left V 2 bases short and J 0 bases short, with 8 bases between. The CDR3 loop spans 16 amino acids. CDR3 coding DNA: TGTGCCAGCTCACCAAGCAGGGGCTCTGGGGCCAACGTCCTGACTTTC. This encodes CASSPSRGSGANVLTF. The full variable domain, its missing parts supplied by reference TRBV18 and TRBJ2-6, is NAGVMQNPRHLVRRRGQEARLRCSPMKGHSHVYWYRQLPEEGLKFMVYLQKENIIDESGMPKERFSAEFPKEGPSILRIQQVVRGDSAAYFCASSPSRGSGANVLTFGAGSRLTVL.

This clone was observed a few times. The chain has TRBV7-9 and TRBJ2-2; 9 nucleotides line up with TRBD1. Germline V gives CDR1 SEHNR, CDR2 FQNEAQ (reference sequence). The V and J ends lost 4 bases and 6 bases, in that order; junction bases with no gene match: 6. The length of the CDR3 is 15 residues. CDR3 region: CASSSRDRASGELFF. The DNA for the CDR3 is TGTGCCAGCAGCTCCCGGGACAGGGCATCCGGGGAGCTGTTTTTT.

V is TRBV19 and J is TRBJ1-2, with D possibly matching TRBD1 (5 bases). This CDR3 has 12 residues. Trimming removed 5 bases from V and 8 bases from J, with 12 bases in between. Germline V gene lookup returns CDR1 LNHDA and CDR2 SQIVND (reference sequence). CDR3 sequence: CASSPQGAGYTF. CDR3 bases: TGTGCCAGTAGTCCTCAGGGTGCGGGCTACACCTTC.

V gene TRBV5-4 combines with J gene TRBJ1-4; 8 bases align to TRBD1. The CDR3 totals 14 residues. Germline CDR1 is SGHNT and CDR2 is YYREEE (reference sequence). V was clipped by 6 bases and J by 6 bases; unmatched bases: 7. CDR3 sequence: CASTTGQADEKLFF. Written as DNA, the CDR3 is TGTGCCAGCACCACGGGACAGGCGGATGAAAAACTGTTTTTT. Based on the CDR3 plus reference TRBV5-4 and TRBJ1-4, the full variable domain is ETGVTQSPTHLIKTRGQQVTLRCSSQSGHNTVSWYQQALGQGPQFIFQYYREEENGRGNFPPRFSGLQFPNYSSELNVNALELDDSALYLCASTTGQADEKLFFGSGTQLSVL.

This clone was seen once. The chain recombines TRBV4-2 with TRBJ2-3; no reliable D call. The V and J ends lost 1 base and 3 bases respectively, with 11 bases between them. The CDR3 has 15 amino acids. Looked up from germline, CDR1 is LGHNA and CDR2 is YNFKEQ. The CDR3 protein is CASSQAGALTDTQYF. As DNA, the CDR3 is TGTGCCAGCAGCCAAGCCGGTGCCCTTACAGATACGCAGTATTTT.

V and J are TRBV4-1 and TRBJ2-7; maybe TRBD2 (5 bases). Trimming took off 4 bases at V and 8 bases at J, with 18 bases between the two ends. CDR3 length equals 14 residues. CDR1 is MGHRA, CDR2 YSYEKL, per germline. The CDR3 region is CASSLGSPTSQQYF. CDR3 nucleotides: TGCGCCAGCAGCCTAGGGAGCCCGACCAGCCAGCAGTACTTC.

The chain is built from TRBV24-1 and TRBJ1-3; D perhaps matches TRBD1 (5 bases). From germline, CDR1 is KGHDR and CDR2 SFDVKD. This CDR3 is built from 14 residues. Trimming took off 5 bases at V and 0 bases at J, with 7 bases between the two ends. The CDR3 nucleotides are TGTGCCACCAGTGGGGGGGGCTCTGGAAACACCATATATTTT. This translates into CATSGGGSGNTIYF.

This chain connects TRBV5-1 to TRBJ2-3; D unresolved. V shed 2 bases and J shed 0 bases, with 10 bases lying between them. This CDR3 has 15 residues. Germline V gene sequence: CDR1 SGHRS, CDR2 YFSETQ. CDR3 protein: CASSFGPGSTDTQYF. The CDR3 DNA reads TGCGCCAGCAGCTTCGGCCCGGGTAGCACAGATACGCAGTATTTT.

The table lists this clone with a count of one. The junction differs from germline at one of its ends, possibly a read error. The chain has TRBV12-5 and TRBJ1-5, with no clear D. This CDR3 is built from 15 residues. Germline CDR1 is LGHNT and CDR2 is FRNRAP. CDR3 DNA sequence: TGTGATAGTGTAGTTCAGGCAGCCAGCAATCAGCCCCAGCATTTT. Protein sequence: CDSVVQAASNQPQHF.

The count of this clone is one. The genes are TRBV6-5 and TRBJ1-2; 7 bases match TRBD1. The CDR3 length is 14 residues. V dropped 10 bases and J dropped 5; count of bases not matched to a gene: 13. CDR1 is MNHEY and CDR2 is SVGAGI in the germline V gene. For the CDR3, the DNA is TGTGCCACCTCGAAAAAGGACAGGTATTATGGCTACACCTTC. Encoded protein: CATSKKDRYYGYTF.

In its sample, this clone was seen a few times. This chain joins TRBV4-3 and TRBJ1-6, with 9 bases aligning to TRBD1. CDR3 length: 15 residues. V lost 0 bases and J lost 10; bases outside the gene matches: 4. The germline CDR1 and CDR2 sequences are LGHNA and YSLEER. CDR3 in DNA: TGCGCCAGCAGCCAAGATCAACAGGGGGCCTCACCCCTCCACTTT. The encoded protein is CASSQDQQGASPLHF.

On this clone: Other DNA sequences from this sample encode an identical CDR3 as well. J is TRBJ2-7 and V is TRBV7-9; TRBD1 agrees at 10 bases. The CDR3 is 14 residues long. V gave up 4 bases and J gave up 4 bases; unmatched junction bases: 4. The germline V gene has CDR1 SEHNR and CDR2 FQNEAQ (reference sequence). CDR3 DNA: TGTGCCAGCAGCTCGCCGGGACAGGGGTACGAGCAGTACTTC. Translated: CASSSPGQGYEQYF.

The chain recombines TRBV14 with TRBJ1-3; TRBD1 is a possible D gene (5 bases). With 4 bases removed from V and 8 bases from J, the gap between germline ends came to 21 bases. Germline values: CDR1 SGHDN, CDR2 FVKESK. The CDR3 is 16 amino acids. This chain's CDR3 is CASSPGRGLPGDTIYF. In DNA, the CDR3 is TGTGCCAGCAGCCCCGGCCGGGGCCTACCGGGAGACACCATATATTTT.

This chain joins TRBV28 and TRBJ1-1; no firm D call. V lost 3 bases and J 4 bases, leaving 6 bases between the germline ends. The CDR3 covers 12 residues. The germline V gene has CDR1 MDHEN and CDR2 SYDVKM. The CDR3 sequence: CASSLRSTEAFF. DNA for the CDR3: TGTGCCAGCAGTTTGCGGTCCACTGAAGCTTTCTTT.

This clone was detected once. This chain uses TRBV3-1 (or the pseudogene TRBV3-2) with TRBJ2-2; 10 bases agree with TRBD2. V lost 0 bases and J lost 8; bases outside the gene matches: 9. The germline V gene encodes CDR1 LGHDT and CDR2 YNNKEL (reference sequence). The CDR3 has 17 amino acids. CDR3 DNA: TGTGCCAGCAGCCAAGATCTGCTAGCGGGGGCCCCAGGGGAGCTGTTTTTT. It yields the protein CASSQDLLAGAPGELFF.

This chain connects TRBV19 to TRBJ1-5, with D possibly matching TRBD1 (5 bases). The germline gives CDR1 LNHDA, CDR2 SQIVND (reference sequence). This CDR3 has 14 amino acids. Trimming shortened V by 1 base and J by 6 bases, and 10 bases separated the two germline ends. CDR3 region: CASSIVRGSQPQHF. Here the CDR3 DNA reads TGTGCCAGTAGTATAGTACGGGGGAGTCAGCCCCAGCATTTT. Drawing the rest from reference TRBV19 and TRBJ1-5, the complete variable domain is DGGITQSPKYLFRKEGQNVTLSCEQNLNHDAMYWYRQDPGQGLRLIYYSQIVNDFQKGDIAEGYSVSREKKESFPLTVTSAQKNPTAFYLCASSIVRGSQPQHFGDGTRLSIL.

As DNA, the CDR3 is TGCAGCGTTGAAGGGGCAGGTACAGACAGGCTTTATGGCTACACCTTC. It specifies CSVEGAGTDRLYGYTF. The chain uses TRBV29-1 and TRBJ1-2, with a possible D match to TRBD1 (6 bases). Germline V lookup: CDR1 SQVTM, CDR2 ANQGSEA. The V end was cut by 1 base, the J end by 5 bases, with 20 bases between. This CDR3 spans 16 amino acids.

J is TRBJ2-1 and V is TRBV3-1 (or the pseudogene TRBV3-2); 10 bases are shared with TRBD2. Germline CDR1 reads LGHDT; CDR2 reads YNNKEL (reference sequence). This CDR3 has 20 residues. Trimming at V came to 2 bases and at J to 0 bases, leaving 13 bases not matched to a gene. CDR3 in DNA: TGTGCCAGCAGCCAAAACCCGGGACTAGCGACGGGGGGCTCCTACAATGAGCAGTTCTTC. This encodes CASSQNPGLATGGSYNEQFF.

This clone occurred a few times. The chain joins TRBV3-1 (or the pseudogene TRBV3-2) to TRBJ1-2; a weak D match, TRBD1 (5 bases). This CDR3 is 13 amino acids long. Trimming removed 3 bases from V and 2 bases from J, with 7 bases in between. From germline, CDR1 is LGHDT and CDR2 YNNKEL (reference sequence). This CDR3 reads CASSHGQNYGYTF. The DNA of the CDR3 is TGTGCCAGCAGCCACGGACAAAACTATGGCTACACCTTC.